Each of the 2 T cell receptor beta chains below was sequenced from the same sample in a study of blood T cell repertoires in COVID-19. TCRdb's table, derived via immunoSEQ multiplex PCR, lists solely in-frame clones and lacks some. The sample lists some 150,000 clones; around 79% were seen once. Sequencing was carried out using peripheral blood. These TCRs come from a woman between 65 and 79 years old with COVID-19, enrolled during active disease.

The V gene is TRBV5-1, the J gene TRBJ1-1; 7 nucleotides match TRBD1. Germline CDR1 and CDR2: SGHRS and YFSETQ. Unmatched junction bases numbered 4, after V lost 4 bases and J lost 1 base. CDR3 size: 14 residues. CDR3 region: CASSPGDRNTEAFF. DNA of the CDR3: TGCGCCAGCAGCCCGGGGGACAGGAACACTGAAGCTTTCTTT.

The rearrangement joins TRBV3-1 (or the pseudogene TRBV3-2) to TRBJ1-2, with 8 positions matching TRBD1. The CDR3 loop spans 12 amino acids. The V gene end was trimmed by 4 bases and the J gene end by 7 bases; junction bases not matched to a gene: 2. The germline CDR1 and CDR2 sequences are LGHDT and YNNKEL (reference sequence). For the CDR3, the DNA is TGTGCCAGCAGCCCTACAGGGGGTGGCTACACCTTC. Translating it yields CASSPTGGGYTF.